This is a list of T cell receptor beta chains from one sample in a study of blood T cell repertoires in COVID-19. Here immunoSEQ multiplex PCR was the method, and the copy in TCRdb shows in-frame clones only, minus some. Here the sample spans 87,000 or so clones, 80% to 90% being singletons. Specimen: peripheral blood. The receptors derive from a human donor with acute or convalescent COVID-19. The donor label of this sample is uncertain. The CDR3 runs from the conserved cysteine through the conserved F or W. The D gene is left open where the match is weak. Only some rows state a clone size, as once, few, many or a class for expanded clones.

TRBD1	TRBV28	.	TRBJ1-4	TGTGCCAGCAGCTCAGGACAGGGTGGTGAAAAACTGTTTTTT	CASSSGQGGEKLFF
.	TRBV19	.	TRBJ2-1	TGTGCCAGTAGTATCGGGGTCCTACGTCAGAACAATGAGCAGTTCTTC	CASSIGVLRQNNEQFF
.	TRBV30	.	TRBJ1-5	TGTGCCTGGAGTAACAGGGGCAATCAGCCCCAGCATTTT	CAWSNRGNQPQHF
.	TRBV19	.	TRBJ1-1	TGTGCCAGTAGTGCGAGCAGGGGTTTGAGAGGAGCTTTCTTT	CASSASRGLRGAFF
.	TRBV10-3	once	TRBJ2-3	TGTGCCATCAGTGACCTTAGTCGTTCCGCGACAGGGAGGAGGACAGATACGCAGTATTTT	CAISDLSRSATGRRTDTQYF
TRBD1	TRBV6-1	.	TRBJ1-1	TGTGCCAGCAGTCACGGGACAGCGAACACTGAAGCTTTCTTT	CASSHGTANTEAFF
TRBD2	TRBV27	.	TRBJ2-5	TGTGCCAGCAGTTTATTAGCGGGGGGTGAAGAGACCCAGTACTTC	CASSLLAGGEETQYF
TRBD1	TRBV6-1	.	TRBJ1-5	TGTGCCAGCAGTGGAGAAGAGGGGGCCTATAGCAATCAGCCCCAGCATTTT	CASSGEEGAYSNQPQHF
.	TRBV21-1	.	TRBJ1-3	TGTGCCAGCAGAAGGGGGGGGAACACCATATATTTT	CASRRGGNTIYF
.	TRBV7-9	.	TRBJ1-3	TGTGCCAGCAGCGCTTCGGGGGCTGGAAACACCATATATTTT	CASSASGAGNTIYF
TRBD1	TRBV14	.	TRBJ2-1	TGTGCCAGCAGCCAAGGGGCCCTCGGGACAGGGTACAATGAGCAGTTCTTC	CASSQGALGTGYNEQFF
.	TRBV18	.	TRBJ2-5	TGTGCCAGCTCACCCTCCAGCCAAGAGACCCAGTACTTC	CASSPSSQETQYF
.	TRBV19	.	TRBJ1-4	TGTGCCAGTAGTATAGGTCCCTTCTCTGATGAAAAACTGTTTTTT	CASSIGPFSDEKLFF
.	TRBV5-6	.	TRBJ1-4	TGTGCCACAAGCGGACAGCTTAATGAAAAACTGTTTTTT	CATSGQLNEKLFF
.	TRBV7-3	.	TRBJ1-1	TGTGCCAGCAGCTTAATATGGGGAGTCACTGAAGCTTTCTTT	CASSLIWGVTEAFF
.	TRBV3-1/TRBV3-2	.	TRBJ1-2	TGTGCCAGCAGCCAAGGCAGGGCGGATGGCTACACCTTC	CASSQGRADGYTF
TRBD2	TRBV5-1	.	TRBJ2-5	TGCGCCAGCCGGGGGACTAGCATCACGCAAGAGACCCAGTACTTC	CASRGTSITQETQYF
TRBD2	TRBV7-3	.	TRBJ2-1	TGTGCCAGCAGCTTAAGCGGGGGCTCCTACAATGAGCAGTTCTTC	CASSLSGGSYNEQFF
TRBD1	TRBV4-2	.	TRBJ1-2	TGTGCCAGCAGCCAAGATGGGACAGGGTCTCGGTGGTATGGCTACACCTTC	CASSQDGTGSRWYGYTF
TRBD1	TRBV9	once	TRBJ1-1	TGTGCCAGCAGCGTAAGGGGGACAGACACTGAAGCTTTCTTT	CASSVRGTDTEAFF
.	TRBV14	.	TRBJ1-3	TGTGCCAGCAGCCTGGAGGGAAACACCATATATTTT	CASSLEGNTIYF
TRBD2	TRBV6-5	.	TRBJ2-2	TGTGCCAGCCTGACCCCGGGGGGCGGGGAGCTGTTTTTT	CASLTPGGGELFF
.	TRBV29-1	.	TRBJ1-1	TGCAGCGTTTCGAGGAGGTCACCCGGTGAAGCTTTCTTT	CSVSRRSPGEAFF
.	TRBV28	.	TRBJ2-7	TGTGCCAGCAGTTCATCTCTAGGGCAGGGGACGTCCGAGCAGTACTTC	CASSSSLGQGTSEQYF
.	TRBV4-1	.	TRBJ1-2	TGCGCCAGCAGCCAAGATCAGGACAGTACCTATGGCTACACCTTC	CASSQDQDSTYGYTF
TRBD1	TRBV10-3	.	TRBJ1-1	TGTGCCATCAGATCAACAGGGGTCACTGAAGCTTTCTTT	CAIRSTGVTEAFF
.	TRBV5-1	.	TRBJ2-7	TGCGCCAGCAGCTTGGAAACAAGGGGTACTTACGAGCAGTACTTC	CASSLETRGTYEQYF
.	TRBV15	.	TRBJ2-7	TGTGCCACCAGCAGAGAGTACGGGCAGTACTTC	CATSREYGQYF
TRBD1	TRBV5-1	.	TRBJ2-7	TGCGCCAGCAGCTTGGAAGACAGGGGACTCTACGAGCAGTACTTC	CASSLEDRGLYEQYF
TRBD2	TRBV2	.	TRBJ2-7	TGTGCCAGCAGGAGCGGGGGGAAGTACGAGCAGTACTTC	CASRSGGKYEQYF
TRBD1	TRBV19	.	TRBJ1-4	TGTGCCAGTAGTATAGGGGACAGGGGGAGTGAAAAACTGTTTTTT	CASSIGDRGSEKLFF
.	TRBV27	.	TRBJ2-7	TGTGCCAGCAGGGTGCGCGGGGGCCACGAGCAGTACTTC	CASRVRGGHEQYF
.	TRBV7-8	once	TRBJ1-2	TGTGCCAGCAGCTTACGGGGGGTTAACTATGGCTACACCTTC	CASSLRGVNYGYTF
.	TRBV7-6	.	TRBJ1-1	TGTGCCAGCAGCTTAGGGCCAGACACTGAAGCTTTCTTT	CASSLGPDTEAFF
TRBD2	TRBV5-6	.	TRBJ2-2	TGTGCCAGCAGCTTGGTTTTTGCGGGGGGGACCACCGGGGAGCTGTTTTTT	CASSLVFAGGTTGELFF
.	TRBV7-2	.	TRBJ1-6	TGTGCCAGCAGCATAGGACGGGAAGATAATTCACCCCTCCACTTT	CASSIGREDNSPLHF
.	TRBV5-1	.	TRBJ1-5	TGCGCCAGCAGCGCCCGGGGGGGCAATCAGCCCCAGCATTTT	CASSARGGNQPQHF
.	TRBV19	.	TRBJ2-7	TGTGCCAGTAGGGGGAGCTACGAGCAGTACTTC	CASRGSYEQYF
.	TRBV10-2	.	TRBJ1-1	TGTGCCAGCAGTGAGTTCTTGAACACTGAAGCTTTCTTT	CASSEFLNTEAFF
.	TRBV9	.	TRBJ1-3	TGTGCCAGCAGCGTTACAGGATTAGGGGGAAACACCATATATTTT	CASSVTGLGGNTIYF
TRBD1	TRBV20-1	.	TRBJ2-2	TGCAGTGCTAGTGGGACAGGGGATTGGACCGGGGAGCTGTTTTTT	CSASGTGDWTGELFF
TRBD1	TRBV19	.	TRBJ1-4	TGTGCCAGTAGTATTGGGACAGCAACTAATGAAAAACTGTTTTTT	CASSIGTATNEKLFF
TRBD1	TRBV11-3	.	TRBJ2-2	TGTGCCAGCAGCCCCACCCGACAGGGGAATATGAACACCGGGGAGCTGTTTTTT	CASSPTRQGNMNTGELFF
TRBD1	TRBV2	.	TRBJ2-7	TGTGCCAGCGGGACAGACTACGAGCAGTACTTC	CASGTDYEQYF
TRBD1	TRBV7-2	.	TRBJ1-5	TGTGCCAGCAGCTTAACCTCACGGACAGGAATTAGCAATCAGCCCCAGCATTTT	CASSLTSRTGISNQPQHF
.	TRBV5-5	.	TRBJ2-3	TGTGCCAGCAGCCCGGGGTCAGGGGGGACGCAGTATTTT	CASSPGSGGTQYF
.	TRBV28	.	TRBJ2-1	TGTGCCAGCAGTTTGCGTCTTCTTCTTGCCAATGAGCAGTTCTTC	CASSLRLLLANEQFF
.	TRBV7-2	.	TRBJ2-2	TGTGCCAGCAGCAGGAGAGCCCCGGGAACCGGGGAGCTGTTTTTT	CASSRRAPGTGELFF
TRBD2	TRBV11-3	.	TRBJ2-1	TGTGCCAGCAGCTTAGATCTTGCCAGCGGGGGGAGGAATGAGCAGTTCTTC	CASSLDLASGGRNEQFF
TRBD2	TRBV7-2	.	TRBJ2-3	TGTGCCAGCTTCCGGCGGGGGGGCACAGATACGCAGTATTTT	CASFRRGGTDTQYF
TRBD1	TRBV4-2	.	TRBJ2-5	TGTGCCAGCAGCCAGGGACAGATCCAAGAGACCCAGTACTTC	CASSQGQIQETQYF
TRBD2	TRBV5-4	.	TRBJ2-1	TGTGCCAGCAGCTTGGGCTGGGGCGGGGGGGTATACAATGAGCAGTTCTTC	CASSLGWGGGVYNEQFF
TRBD2	TRBV7-2	.	TRBJ2-7	TGTGCCAGCAGCTTGGGCGGGGCGGGGAGGGCGTCTCACGAGCAGTACTTC	CASSLGGAGRASHEQYF
TRBD1	TRBV7-2	once	TRBJ1-1	TGTGCCAGCAGCCTCGACAGGGCCGCTGAAGCTTTCTTT	CASSLDRAAEAFF
.	TRBV7-8	.	TRBJ2-3	TGTGCCAGCAGCTTTGGACTAACGGTTACAGATACGCAGTATTTT	CASSFGLTVTDTQYF
.	TRBV7-6	.	TRBJ1-1	TGTGCCAGCAGCTTTTCGACAGTGAACACTGAAGCTTTCTTT	CASSFSTVNTEAFF
TRBD2	TRBV2	.	TRBJ2-1	TGTGCCAGCAGTGCTGGACTAGCGGGGGGAGGGTACAATGAGCAGTTCTTC	CASSAGLAGGGYNEQFF
.	TRBV7-6	.	TRBJ1-3	TGTGCCAGCAGCTTAGCAGGGGAAGGAAACACCATATATTTT	CASSLAGEGNTIYF
.	TRBV7-2	.	TRBJ2-1	TGTGCCAGCAGCTTAGGATACTCCGGGTCGAAGTTCGCCTACAATGAGCAGTTCTTC	CASSLGYSGSKFAYNEQFF
TRBD1	TRBV11-1	many	TRBJ2-7	TGTGCCAGCAGCTTAGAAGGGGGCACCTACGAGCAGTACTTC	CASSLEGGTYEQYF